Sequencing of this TCR beta chain was carried out in a study of monozygotic twins with inflammatory bowel disease. Regarding the study as a whole: The data offered no way to tell different T cell subtypes apart.

A word on this clonotype: Its antigen is currently unknown.

With the 5' RACE reads reprocessed, TCRdb shows one record per CDR3 protein and no DNA. This table lists just over 300,000 distinct CDR3 sequences. CDR1 and CDR2 (germline): SQVTM, ANQGSEA. The CDR3 is made up of 11 amino acids. The V gene is TRBV29-1, the J gene TRBJ1-1. The clonotype originates from a human donor with ulcerative colitis or Crohn's disease, or a healthy co-twin of an affected twin (not recorded which). The sample consisted of blood. CDR3 residues: CSVGSYTEAFF.